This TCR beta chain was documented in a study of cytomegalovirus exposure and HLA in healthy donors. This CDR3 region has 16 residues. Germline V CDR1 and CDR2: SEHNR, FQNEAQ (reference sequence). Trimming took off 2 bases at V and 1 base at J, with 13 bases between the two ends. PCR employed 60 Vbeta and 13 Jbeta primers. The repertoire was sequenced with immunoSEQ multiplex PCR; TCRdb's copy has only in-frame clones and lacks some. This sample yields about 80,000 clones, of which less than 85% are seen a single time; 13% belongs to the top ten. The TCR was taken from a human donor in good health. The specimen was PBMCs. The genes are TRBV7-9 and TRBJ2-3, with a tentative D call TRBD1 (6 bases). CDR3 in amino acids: CASSLRAGAGTDTQYF. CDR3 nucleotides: TGTGCCAGCAGCTTAAGGGCAGGGGCGGGCACAGATACGCAGTATTTT.